This T cell receptor (beta chain) was identified during a study of T cells in Graves' hyperthyroidism and ophthalmopathy. Across the whole study: The authors collected peripheral blood at initial diagnosis, before any treatment. Findings and limits, study-wide: The model made its ophthalmopathy prediction, and onset followed a median roughly six months later.

Turning to this clonotype: Its antigen is currently unknown.

Researchers took RNA transcripts and amplified the TCR beta CDR3 regions from them. The TCR CDR3 was amplified in a first-round RT-PCR using the HTBI primer set. TCRdb processed the multiplex PCR reads anew with MiXCR; each CDR3 protein has one entry. The sample consists of approximately 430,000 distinct CDR3 sequences, roughly 15% of them appearing once. Diagnosis relied on clinical symptoms, serum thyroxine and TRAb, thyroid ultrasound and orbital computed tomography. PBMCs were sourced from over 8.5 ml fresh peripheral blood. Germline V gives CDR1 DFQATT, CDR2 SNEGSKA (reference sequence). The CDR3 runs to 12 residues.

Sequencing input: blood. This TCR was recovered from a man between 18 and 35 years old with Graves' ophthalmopathy. The V gene is TRBV20-1, the J gene TRBJ1-2; 7 bases match TRBD1. In nucleotides, the CDR3 is TGCAGCCCAGGGGGTGATAACTATGGCTACACCTTC. Protein sequence: CSPGGDNYGYTF.